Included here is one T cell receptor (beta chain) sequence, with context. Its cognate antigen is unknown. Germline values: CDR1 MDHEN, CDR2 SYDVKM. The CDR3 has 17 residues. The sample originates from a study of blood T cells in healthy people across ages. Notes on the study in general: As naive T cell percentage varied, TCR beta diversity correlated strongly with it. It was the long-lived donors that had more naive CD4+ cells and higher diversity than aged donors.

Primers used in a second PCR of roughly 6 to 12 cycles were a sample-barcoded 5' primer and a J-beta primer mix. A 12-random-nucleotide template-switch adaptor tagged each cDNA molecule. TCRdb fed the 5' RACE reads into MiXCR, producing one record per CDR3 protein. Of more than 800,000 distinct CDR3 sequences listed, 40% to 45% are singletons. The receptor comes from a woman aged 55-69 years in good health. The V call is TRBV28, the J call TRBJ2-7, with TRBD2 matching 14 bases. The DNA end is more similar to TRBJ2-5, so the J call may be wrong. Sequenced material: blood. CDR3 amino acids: CASSLGLAGGPQETQYF. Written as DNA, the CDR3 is TGTGCCAGCAGTTTAGGACTAGCGGGAGGCCCACAAGAGACCCAGTACTTC.